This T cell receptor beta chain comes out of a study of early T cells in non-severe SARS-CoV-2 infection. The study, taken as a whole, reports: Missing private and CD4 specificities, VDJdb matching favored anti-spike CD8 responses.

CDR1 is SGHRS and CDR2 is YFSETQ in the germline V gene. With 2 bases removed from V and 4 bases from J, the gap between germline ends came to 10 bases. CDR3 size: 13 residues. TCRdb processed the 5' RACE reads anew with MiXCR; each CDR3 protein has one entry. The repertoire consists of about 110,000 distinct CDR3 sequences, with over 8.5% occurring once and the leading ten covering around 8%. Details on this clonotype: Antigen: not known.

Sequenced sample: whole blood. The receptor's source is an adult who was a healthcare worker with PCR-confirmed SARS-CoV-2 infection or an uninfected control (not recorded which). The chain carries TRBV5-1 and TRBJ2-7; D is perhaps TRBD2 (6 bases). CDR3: CASSFSGPYEQYF. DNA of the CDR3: TGCGCCAGCAGCTTTAGCGGACCTTACGAGCAGTACTTC.